Below are 17 T cell receptor beta chains sequenced from a single sample in a study of T-cell reconstitution after alpha-beta-depleted transplantation in children. TCRbeta library construction was performed incorporating unique molecular identifiers. TCRdb called the PCR reads again in MiXCR, with one record for every CDR3 protein. The top ten clones hold less than 30% of a sample with hundreds of thousands of distinct CDR3 sequences, roughly 15% of them seen once. The sequencing used PBMCs, mostly from graft donor cells, collected 360 days after TCRalphabeta/CD19-depleted stem cell transplant. These receptors were collected from a boy younger than two who had a stem cell transplant for Wiskott-Aldrich syndrome, so the T cells may come from the graft donor.

The V gene is TRBV20-1, the J gene TRBJ2-3; D remains unclear. Germline CDR1 DFQATT, CDR2 SNEGSKA (reference sequence). Trimming pared 7 bases from V and 0 bases from J, leaving 20 bases between. CDR3 length: 16 amino acids. Here the CDR3 DNA reads TGCAGTGTTATCCGACCAGCCTTTGCTAGCACAGATACGCAGTATTTT. It codes for CSVIRPAFASTDTQYF.

This clonotype was counted only a few times. The CDR3 protein is CASSLLSGGPETQYF. Here the CDR3 DNA reads TGTGCCAGCAGCTTACTCTCCGGAGGGCCGGAGACCCAGTACTTC. The chain couples TRBV7-2 to TRBJ2-5; TRBD2 might be the D (6 bases). Trimming pared 2 bases from V and 5 bases from J, leaving 15 bases between. Germline assignment: CDR1 SGHTA and CDR2 FQGNSA. The CDR3 is made up of 15 amino acids.

V is TRBV29-1 and J is TRBJ2-3; 7 bases align to TRBD2. J gave up 0 bases and V 4 bases, and 7 bases lay outside the gene matches. CDR1 is SQVTM, CDR2 ANQGSEA, per germline. The length of the CDR3 is 15 residues. The CDR3 sequence: CSVAPTSSSTDTQYF. The CDR3 nucleotides are TGCAGCGTTGCCCCGACTAGCTCTAGCACAGATACGCAGTATTTT.

V is TRBV6-2 or TRBV6-3 and J is TRBJ2-7; D assignment may be TRBD1 or TRBD2 (5 bases each). The V gene lost 6 bases and the J gene lost 5 bases, with 17 bases spanning the gap. The CDR3 is made up of 14 amino acids. Germline V gives CDR1 MNHEY, CDR2 SVGEGT. The CDR3 DNA follows: TGTGCCAGCAGCCTGTGGGGGAGCAGGAACGAGCAGTACTTC. Translated: CASSLWGSRNEQYF.

This clonotype was recorded many times. V usage is TRBV12-3 or TRBV12-4 and J usage is TRBJ2-7; TRBD1 aligns across 8 bases. The CDR3 totals 14 residues. After removal of 5 bases from V and 5 bases from J, the junction contained 8 bases not matched to a gene. The CDR3, as DNA: TGTGCCAGCAGTCCTCGGACAGGGCCGGACGAGCAGTACTTC. This translates into CASSPRTGPDEQYF.

The table lists this clonotype with many counts. V is TRBV5-6 and J is TRBJ1-1; a possible D gene is TRBD1 (6 bases). The CDR3 totals 16 residues. Per the germline V gene, CDR1 is SGHDT and CDR2 is YYEEEE. Trimming removed 0 bases from V and 0 bases from J, with 12 bases in between. The CDR3 region has the DNA TGTGCCAGCAGCTTGGTTAGGGACACCATGAACACTGAAGCTTTCTTT. Protein sequence: CASSLVRDTMNTEAFF.

CDR3: CASSLDEGPNYGYTF. CDR3 bases: TGTGCCAGCAGCTTAGATGAGGGGCCGAACTATGGCTACACCTTC. The genes are TRBV7-6 and TRBJ1-2, with D possibly being TRBD1 (5 bases). This CDR3 comprises 15 residues. Per germline, CDR1 SGHVS and CDR2 FNYEAQ. Trimming shortened V by 1 base and J by 2 bases, and 11 bases separated the two germline ends.

This clonotype appeared a single time. The V and J genes are TRBV6-1 and TRBJ2-7, with 8 bases identical to TRBD2. Germline values: CDR1 MNHNS, CDR2 SASEGT. This CDR3 has 15 amino acids. The junction had 12 bases not matched to a gene; V was cut back by 6 bases and J by 5 bases. CDR3 nucleotides: TGTGCCAGCAGCTCGGGAGGGCCAGAGTTCCACGAGCAGTACTTC. Its protein is CASSSGGPEFHEQYF.

The table lists this clonotype with a few counts. The CDR3 sequence: CATSDFRQGSYEQYF. In DNA form, the CDR3 reads TGTGCCACCAGTGATTTTAGACAGGGATCCTACGAGCAGTACTTC. The chain uses TRBV24-1 and TRBJ2-7, with 7 bases lining up with TRBD1. Germline V gene lookup returns CDR1 KGHDR and CDR2 SFDVKD. V trimming: 1 base; J trimming: 1 base; junction bases outside the gene matches: 3. The CDR3 runs 15 residues.

The rearrangement joins TRBV4-3 to TRBJ1-4; D remains ambiguous. V was cut by 0 bases and J by 8 bases, with 13 bases left in between. The CDR3 is made up of 15 amino acids. Germline CDR1 LGHNA, CDR2 YSLEER. Written as DNA, the CDR3 is TGCGCCAGCAGCCAAGATTGGCTATTCGCCGAAAAACTGTTTTTT. Translating it yields CASSQDWLFAEKLFF.

The rearrangement joins TRBV30 to TRBJ2-5, with a weak D call TRBD1 (6 bases). Germline V CDR1 and CDR2: GTSNPN, SVGIG (reference sequence). The CDR3 runs 10 residues. With 7 bases removed from V and 5 bases from J, the gap between germline ends came to 8 bases. CDR3 DNA: TGTGCCTTTAGGGGGGAGACCCAGTACTTC. It is translated as CAFRGETQYF.

V is TRBV6-6 and J is TRBJ1-2; D unresolved. With 2 bases removed from V and 2 bases from J, the gap between germline ends came to 6 bases. The CDR3 is 13 amino acids. Germline lookup yields CDR1 MNHNY and CDR2 SVGAGI (reference sequence). CDR3 DNA: TGTGCCAGCAGTTACGTGGGGAACTATGGCTACACCTTC. Translation gives CASSYVGNYGYTF.

On this clonotype: This clone may be a read error of a much larger clone one base away. The chain joins TRBV24-1 to TRBJ2-1; the match to TRBD1 covers 11 bases. The V segment lost 2 bases and the J segment 6 bases; nucleotides outside the gene matches: 5. CDR1 and CDR2 (germline): KGHDR, SFDVKD. This CDR3 contains 16 residues. The chain's CDR3 is CATSDWDRGACNEQFF. Written as DNA, the CDR3 is TGTGCCACCAGTGATTGGGACAGGGGGGCCTGCAATGAGCAGTTCTTC.

The gene calls are TRBV25-1 and TRBJ2-3; D not certain. CDR3 length: 14 amino acids. With 8 bases removed from V and 0 bases from J, the gap between germline ends came to 12 bases. Germline values: CDR1 MGHDK, CDR2 SYGVNS. The CDR3 sequence is CASRRSFSTDTQYF. Here the CDR3 DNA reads TGTGCCAGCCGCAGGTCCTTTAGCACAGATACGCAGTATTTT.

This clonotype was detected a few times. The V call is TRBV15, the J call TRBJ2-1, with 8 bases identical to TRBD2. CDR1 is LNHNV, CDR2 YYDKDF, per germline (reference sequence). The CDR3 has 17 residues. Trimming cost V 0 bases and J 4 bases; bases outside gene matches: 8. The CDR3 coding sequence is TGTGCCACCAGCAGAGATCAAGCGGGAGTCTCTTACAATGAGCAGTTCTTC. Its protein product is CATSRDQAGVSYNEQFF. The variable domain in full, with the rest retrieved from reference TRBV15 and TRBJ2-1, is DAMVIQNPRYQVTQFGKPVTLSCSQTLNHNVMYWYQQKSSQAPKLLFHYYDKDFNNEADTPDNFQSRRPNTSFCFLDIRSPGLGDTAMYLCATSRDQAGVSYNEQFFGPGTRLTVL.

This clonotype was seen only a few times. This chain uses TRBV7-8 with TRBJ1-6, with 8 bases identical to TRBD1. Looked up from germline, CDR1 is SGHVS and CDR2 is FQNEAQ. V lost 4 bases, J lost 5 bases, and 4 bases stayed unmatched. This CDR3 is built from 15 residues. This chain's CDR3 is CASSSMTGDNSPLHF. The CDR3 DNA reads as TGTGCCAGCAGCTCCATGACAGGGGATAATTCACCCCTCCACTTT.

The table lists this clonotype with a few counts. This rearrangement joins TRBV5-4 to TRBJ2-1, with 12 bases identical to TRBD2. The CDR3 totals 16 residues. Germline loops: CDR1 SGHNT, CDR2 YYREEE (reference sequence). V was pared by 1 base and J by 7 bases, with 6 bases of the junction left unmatched. In DNA, the CDR3 is TGTGCCAGCAGCTTGCGACTAGCGGGAGTAGGGAATGAGCAGTTCTTC. Protein product: CASSLRLAGVGNEQFF.